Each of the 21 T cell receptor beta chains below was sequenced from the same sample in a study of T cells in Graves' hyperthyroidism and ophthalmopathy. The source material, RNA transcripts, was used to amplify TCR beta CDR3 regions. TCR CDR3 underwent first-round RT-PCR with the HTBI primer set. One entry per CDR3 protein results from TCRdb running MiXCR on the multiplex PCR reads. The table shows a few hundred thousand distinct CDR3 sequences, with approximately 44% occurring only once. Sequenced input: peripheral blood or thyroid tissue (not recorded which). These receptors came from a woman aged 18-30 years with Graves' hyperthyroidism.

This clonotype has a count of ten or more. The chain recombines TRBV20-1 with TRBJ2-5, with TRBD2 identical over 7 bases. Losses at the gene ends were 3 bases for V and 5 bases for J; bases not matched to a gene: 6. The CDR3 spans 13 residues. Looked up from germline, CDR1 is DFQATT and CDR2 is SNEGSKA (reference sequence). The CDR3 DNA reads TGCAGTGCTAGGGGGACTACCGGGGAGACCCAGTACTTC. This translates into CSARGTTGETQYF.

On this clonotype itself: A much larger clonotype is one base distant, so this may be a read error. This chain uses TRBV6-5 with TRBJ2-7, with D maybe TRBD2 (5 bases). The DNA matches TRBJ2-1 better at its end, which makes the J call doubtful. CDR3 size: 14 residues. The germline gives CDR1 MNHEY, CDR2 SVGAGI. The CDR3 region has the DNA TGTGCCAGCAGTTACGTCGGACTGCCCTACGAGCAGTTCTTC. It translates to CASSYVGLPYEQFF.

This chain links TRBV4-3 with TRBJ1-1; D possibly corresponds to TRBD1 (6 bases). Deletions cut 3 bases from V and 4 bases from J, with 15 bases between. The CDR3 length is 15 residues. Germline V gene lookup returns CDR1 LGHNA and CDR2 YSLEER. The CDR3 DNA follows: TGCGCCAGCAGCCAGTACAGGGTAGAGACCACTGAAGCTTTCTTT. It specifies CASSQYRVETTEAFF.

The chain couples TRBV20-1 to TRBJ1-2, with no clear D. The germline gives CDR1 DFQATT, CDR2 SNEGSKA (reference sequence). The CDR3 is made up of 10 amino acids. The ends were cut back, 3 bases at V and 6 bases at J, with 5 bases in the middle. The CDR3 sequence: CSARWDGYTF. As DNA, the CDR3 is TGCAGTGCTAGGTGGGATGGCTACACCTTC.

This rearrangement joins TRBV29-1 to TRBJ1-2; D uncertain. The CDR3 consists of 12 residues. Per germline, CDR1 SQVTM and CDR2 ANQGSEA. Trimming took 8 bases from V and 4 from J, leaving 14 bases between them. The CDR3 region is CSLEARTYGYTF. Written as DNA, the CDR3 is TGCAGCTTAGAGGCCAGGACCTATGGCTACACCTTC.

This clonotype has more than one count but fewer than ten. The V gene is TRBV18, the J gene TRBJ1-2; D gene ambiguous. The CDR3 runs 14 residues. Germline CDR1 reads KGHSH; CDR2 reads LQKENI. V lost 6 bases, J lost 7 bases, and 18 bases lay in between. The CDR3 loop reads CASSPAGSPSGYTF. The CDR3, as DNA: TGTGCCAGCTCCCCGGCGGGATCCCCCAGTGGCTACACCTTC.

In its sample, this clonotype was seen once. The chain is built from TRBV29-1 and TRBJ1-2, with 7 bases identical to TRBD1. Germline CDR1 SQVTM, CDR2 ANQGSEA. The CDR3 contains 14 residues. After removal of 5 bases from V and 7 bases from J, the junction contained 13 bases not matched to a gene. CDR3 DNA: TGCAGCGTTCGAGGACAGGTGGGCGGTTTTGGCTACACCTTC. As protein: CSVRGQVGGFGYTF.

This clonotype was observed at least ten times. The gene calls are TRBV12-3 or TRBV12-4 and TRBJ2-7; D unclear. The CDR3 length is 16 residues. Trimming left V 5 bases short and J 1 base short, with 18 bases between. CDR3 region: CASSPNILSVSYEQYF. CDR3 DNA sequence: TGTGCCAGCAGTCCCAATATCCTCAGCGTTTCCTACGAGCAGTACTTC.

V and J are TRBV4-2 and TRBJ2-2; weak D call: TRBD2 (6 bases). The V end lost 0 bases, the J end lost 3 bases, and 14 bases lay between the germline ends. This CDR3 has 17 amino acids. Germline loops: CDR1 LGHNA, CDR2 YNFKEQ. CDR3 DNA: TGTGCCAGCAGCCAAGAGTCTCCTAGCGCCTACACCGGGGAGCTGTTTTTT. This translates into CASSQESPSAYTGELFF.

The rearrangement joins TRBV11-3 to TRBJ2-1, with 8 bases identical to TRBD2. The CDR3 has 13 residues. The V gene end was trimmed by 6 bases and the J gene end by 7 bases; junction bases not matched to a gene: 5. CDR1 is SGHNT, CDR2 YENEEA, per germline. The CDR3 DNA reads TGTGCCAGCAGGTTAATAGCGGGAAATGAGCAGTTCTTC. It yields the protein CASRLIAGNEQFF.

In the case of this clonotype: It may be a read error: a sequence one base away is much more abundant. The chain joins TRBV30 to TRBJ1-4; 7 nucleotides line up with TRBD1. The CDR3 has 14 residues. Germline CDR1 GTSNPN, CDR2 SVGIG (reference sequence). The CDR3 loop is CAWSTDREVEKLSF. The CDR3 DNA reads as TGTGCCTGGAGTACCGACAGGGAGGTCGAAAAACTGTCTTTT.

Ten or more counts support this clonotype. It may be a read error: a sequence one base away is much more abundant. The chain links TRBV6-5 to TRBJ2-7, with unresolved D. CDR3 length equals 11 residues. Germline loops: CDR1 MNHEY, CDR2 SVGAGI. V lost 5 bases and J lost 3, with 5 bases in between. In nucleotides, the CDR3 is TGTGCCAGCAGTACCTACTACGAGCAGTACTTC. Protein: CASSTYYEQYF.

The CDR3 loop reads CASGSGRRNEQFF. DNA of the CDR3: TGTGCCAGCGGGAGCGGGAGGAGAAATGAGCAGTTCTTC. The rearrangement links TRBV7-8 to TRBJ2-1, with TRBD2 matching 9 bases. V shed 8 bases, J shed 7 bases, and the junction held 6 bases outside the gene matches. The germline V gene encodes CDR1 SGHVS and CDR2 FQNEAQ. This CDR3 region has 13 residues.

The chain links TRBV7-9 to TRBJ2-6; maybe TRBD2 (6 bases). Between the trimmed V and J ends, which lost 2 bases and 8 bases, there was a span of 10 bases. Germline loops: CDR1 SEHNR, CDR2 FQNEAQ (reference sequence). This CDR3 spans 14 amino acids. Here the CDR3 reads CASSLPTRTNVLTF. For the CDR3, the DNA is TGTGCCAGCAGCTTACCGACTAGGACCAACGTCCTGACTTTC.

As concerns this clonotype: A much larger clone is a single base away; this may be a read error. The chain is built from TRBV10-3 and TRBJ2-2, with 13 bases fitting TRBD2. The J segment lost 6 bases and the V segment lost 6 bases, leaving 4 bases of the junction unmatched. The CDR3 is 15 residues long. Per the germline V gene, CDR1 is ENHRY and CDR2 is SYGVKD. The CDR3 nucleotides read TGTGCCATCAGACCCGGGACTAGCGGGGCCGGGGAGCTGTTTTTT. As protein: CAIRPGTSGAGELFF.

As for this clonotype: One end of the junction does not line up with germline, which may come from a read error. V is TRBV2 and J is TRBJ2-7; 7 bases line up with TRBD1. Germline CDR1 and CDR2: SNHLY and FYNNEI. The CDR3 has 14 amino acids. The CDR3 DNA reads TGTGCCAGTCGACTGGGCGACAGGGTCCAAGAGCGGTACTTC. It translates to CASRLGDRVQERYF.

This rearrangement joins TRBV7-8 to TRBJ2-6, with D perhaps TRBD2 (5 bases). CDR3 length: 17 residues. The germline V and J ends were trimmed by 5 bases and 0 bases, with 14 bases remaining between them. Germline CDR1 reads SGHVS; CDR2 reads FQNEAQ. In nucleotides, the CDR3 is TGTGCCAGCAGCCCTAACACCGGGGTCTCTGGGGCCAACGTCCTGACTTTC. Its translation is CASSPNTGVSGANVLTF. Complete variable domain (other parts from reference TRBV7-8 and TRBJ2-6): GAGVSQSPRYKVAKRGQDVALRCDPISGHVSLFWYQQALGQGPEFLTYFQNEAQLDKSGLPSDRFFAERPEGSVSTLKIQRTQQEDSAVYLCASSPNTGVSGANVLTFGAGSRLTVL.

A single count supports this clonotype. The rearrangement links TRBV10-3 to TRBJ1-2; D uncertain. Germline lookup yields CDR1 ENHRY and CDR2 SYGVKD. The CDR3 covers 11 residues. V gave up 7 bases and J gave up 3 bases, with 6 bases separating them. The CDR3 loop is CAITRDYGYTF. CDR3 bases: TGTGCCATCACCCGGGACTATGGCTACACCTTC.

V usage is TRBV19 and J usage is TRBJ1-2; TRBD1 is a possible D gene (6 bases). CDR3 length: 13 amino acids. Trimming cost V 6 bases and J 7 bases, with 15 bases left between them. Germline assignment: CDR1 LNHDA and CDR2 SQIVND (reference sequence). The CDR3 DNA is TGTGCCAGTAGAGGACAGCGGTTCGTTGGCTACACCTTC. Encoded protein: CASRGQRFVGYTF.

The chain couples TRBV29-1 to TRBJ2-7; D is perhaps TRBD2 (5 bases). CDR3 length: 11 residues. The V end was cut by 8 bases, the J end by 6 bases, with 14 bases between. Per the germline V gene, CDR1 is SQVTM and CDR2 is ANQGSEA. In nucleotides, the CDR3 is TGCAGCTTGGTAGAGGGCGGCGAGCAGTACTTC. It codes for CSLVEGGEQYF.

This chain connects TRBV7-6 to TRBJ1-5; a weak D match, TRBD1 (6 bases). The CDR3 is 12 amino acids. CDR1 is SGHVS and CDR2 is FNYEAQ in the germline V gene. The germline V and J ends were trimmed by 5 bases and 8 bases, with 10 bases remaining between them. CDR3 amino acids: CASSRGDEPQHF. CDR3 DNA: TGTGCCAGCAGCAGGGGGGACGAGCCCCAGCATTTT.